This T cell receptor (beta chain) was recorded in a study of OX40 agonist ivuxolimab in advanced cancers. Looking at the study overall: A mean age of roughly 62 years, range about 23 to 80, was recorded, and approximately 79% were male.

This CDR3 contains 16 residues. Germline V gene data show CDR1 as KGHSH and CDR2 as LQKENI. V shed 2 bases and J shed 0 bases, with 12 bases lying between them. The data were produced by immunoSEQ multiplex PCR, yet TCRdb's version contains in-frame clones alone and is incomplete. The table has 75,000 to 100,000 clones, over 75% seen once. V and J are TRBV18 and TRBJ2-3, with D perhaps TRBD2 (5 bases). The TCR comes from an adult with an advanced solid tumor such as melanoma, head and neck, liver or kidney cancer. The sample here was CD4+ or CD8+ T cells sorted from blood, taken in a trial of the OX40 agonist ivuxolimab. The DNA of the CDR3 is TGTGCCAGCTCACCATTCCGGGATGCTAGCACAGATACGCAGTATTTT. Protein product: CASSPFRDASTDTQYF. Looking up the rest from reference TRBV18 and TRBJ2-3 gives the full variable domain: NAGVMQNPRHLVRRRGQEARLRCSPMKGHSHVYWYRQLPEEGLKFMVYLQKENIIDESGMPKERFSAEFPKEGPSILRIQQVVRGDSAAYFCASSPFRDASTDTQYFGPGTRLTVL.